This T cell receptor beta chain is drawn from a study of neurological immune-mediated disorders (dated by TCRdb to about 2019). In the study overall: Of the 35 or so multiple sclerosis patients, around 31 had relapsing-remitting MS and 3 had secondary progressive MS. The study compared peripheral blood TCR-beta repertoires of HTLV-I-associated myelopathy (HAM/TSP) patients, multiple sclerosis patients and healthy controls using UMI-based sequencing. The cohort included around 70 subjects: about 15 with HAM/TSP, around 34 with multiple sclerosis, and 20 or so healthy controls. The 90 to 120 TCR-beta libraries covered PBMC samples along with longitudinal samples, technical triplicates, and paired sorted CD4+ and CD8+ T-cell subsets.

Points the paper makes about the study in general: The MS cluster showed no association with clinical or MRI features, and the authors stated that larger cohorts are needed. TCR clonal expansion was highest in HAM/TSP patients and lowest in MS patients, with MS patients falling below even healthy controls. Phylogenetic analysis grouped repertoires from 18 of 34 MS patients into a cluster of related CDR3 sequences, suggesting a possible repertoire-level signature. Across subjects, expanded clones never shared an identical CDR3 amino acid sequence, which suggests that the TCR-beta repertoires in every group were private.

This clonotype occurred many times. The antigen it binds to is not known. No base quality values were provided; no much bigger clone lies one nucleotide off. Libraries from unsorted PBMCs were made from 2 million PBMCs kept in RNAlater at -80 degrees C until RNA extraction. Multiple sclerosis patients were enrolled in a US clinical protocol evaluating disease progression by magnetic resonance imaging. Peripheral blood underwent Ficoll-Hypaque density gradient centrifugation to isolate PBMCs, which were then cryopreserved in liquid nitrogen. There are 15 amino acids in the CDR3, from cysteine to phenylalanine inclusive. Only the CDR3 part of the read is kept: 45 bases, read in frame from the first base. CDR1 is given as SGHRS and CDR2 as YFSETQ, both from the germline V gene. For this chain, trimming is 5 bases at the V end and 0 bases at the J end, and the number of junction bases without a gene match is 5.

cDNA synthesis used template-switch 5'RACE with a primer carrying a 10-nucleotide random unique molecular identifier tagging each TCR transcript. Each sequencing run produced over 160 million TCR-beta sequences covering 15-18 subjects. Total RNA was extracted with the RNeasy kit. The KAPA Real-time Library Amplification kit was used to amplify TCR-beta VDJ regions with primers targeting the TCR constant region and the 5'RACE anchor. A first PCR added sample indexes and Illumina adaptors, after which a second PCR increased the library yield. The roughly 650 bp TCR product was size-selected on a 2% E-gel SizeSelection system after Ampure bead purification. Library quality was checked on a Bioanalyzer, concentration was measured with Qubit, and libraries were quantified with the Kapa Library Quantification kit before pooling. An Illumina HiSeq 2500 sequenced the libraries paired-end 2 x 150 bp. To increase sequence diversity, roughly 24-31% phiX was spiked into each library pool. The study's own analysis went as follows. The UMI-based MiGEC pipeline processed quality-filtered reads and removed over 85% of raw TCR sequences during error correction. IMGT germline references were used for aligning VDJ genes, and each clonotype was defined as a unique CDR3 amino acid sequence together with its V-J genes. Clonal expansion, Shannon diversity and CDR3 relatedness (CalcPairwiseDistances, ClusterSamples) were evaluated with VDJtools, and phylogenetic trees were built with CLCbio workbench. A clone was classed as expanded if it had 8 or more unique UMIs, a cutoff based on coefficient-of-variation modelling across technical triplicates. TCRdb handled the public reads itself, with Q25 trimming in fastp and clone calling in MiXCR, and kept productive beta chains. Every distinct CDR3 protein forms one entry, paired with its most common genes and DNA. TCRdb, not the authors, supplied the V and J calls. The sample table shows roughly 74,000 distinct CDR3 sequences, and roughly 5.6% are seen once. The top ten constitute around 7.2% of the sample.

This TCR derives from a man in his late teens or twenties with multiple sclerosis. The rearrangement combines TRBV5-1 with TRBJ1-1; TRBD1 fits 9 bases in the junction. The sequencing input was PBMCs. The sequence in DNA is TGCGCCAGCAGTTCCACAGGGGGCTTGAACACTGAAGCTTTCTTT. This is translated as CASSSTGGLNTEAFF.